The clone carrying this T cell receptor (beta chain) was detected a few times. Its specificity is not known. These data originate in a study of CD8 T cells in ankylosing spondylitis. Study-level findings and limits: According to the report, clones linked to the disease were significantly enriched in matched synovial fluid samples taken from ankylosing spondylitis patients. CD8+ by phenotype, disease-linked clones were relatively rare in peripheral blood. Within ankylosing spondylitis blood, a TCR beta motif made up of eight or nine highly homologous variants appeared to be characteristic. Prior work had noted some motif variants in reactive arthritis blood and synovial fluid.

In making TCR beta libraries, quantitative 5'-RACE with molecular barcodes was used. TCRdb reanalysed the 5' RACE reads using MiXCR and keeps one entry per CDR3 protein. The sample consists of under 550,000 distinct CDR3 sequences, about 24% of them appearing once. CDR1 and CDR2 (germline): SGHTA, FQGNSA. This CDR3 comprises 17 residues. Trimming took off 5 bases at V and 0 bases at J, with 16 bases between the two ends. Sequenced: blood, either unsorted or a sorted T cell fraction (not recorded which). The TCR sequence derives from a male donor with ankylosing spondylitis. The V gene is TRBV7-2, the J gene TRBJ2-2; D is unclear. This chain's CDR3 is CASSPAERIANTGELFF. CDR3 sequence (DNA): TGTGCCAGCAGCCCGGCTGAGAGGATCGCGAACACCGGGGAGCTGTTTTTT. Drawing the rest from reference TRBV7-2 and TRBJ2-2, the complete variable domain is GAGVSQSPSNKVTEKGKDVELRCDPISGHTALYWYRQSLGQGLEFLIYFQGNSAPDKSGLPSDRFSAERTGGSVSTLTIQRTQQEDSAVYLCASSPAERIANTGELFFGEGSRLTVL.